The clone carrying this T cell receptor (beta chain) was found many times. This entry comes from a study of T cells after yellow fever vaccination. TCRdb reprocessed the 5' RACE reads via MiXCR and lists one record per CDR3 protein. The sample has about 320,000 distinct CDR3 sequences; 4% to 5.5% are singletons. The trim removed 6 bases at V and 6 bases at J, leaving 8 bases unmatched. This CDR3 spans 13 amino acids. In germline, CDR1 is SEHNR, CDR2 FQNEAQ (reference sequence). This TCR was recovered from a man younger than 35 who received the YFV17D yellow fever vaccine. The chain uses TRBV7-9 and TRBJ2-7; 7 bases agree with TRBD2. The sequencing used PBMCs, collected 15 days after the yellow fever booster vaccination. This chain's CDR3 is CASRFLSGGEQYF. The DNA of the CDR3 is TGTGCCAGCAGGTTCCTATCGGGGGGCGAGCAGTACTTC.